This T cell receptor (beta chain) was found in a study of T cell responses to AZD1222 COVID-19 vaccine. Here immunoSEQ multiplex PCR was the method, and the copy in TCRdb shows in-frame clones only, minus some. The sample lists about 100,000 clones, about 92% occurring once. Germline loops: CDR1 SGHDT, CDR2 YYEEEE. The CDR3 runs to 14 residues. The ends lost 5 bases at V and 7 bases at J; junction bases unmatched: 6. The receptor's source is an adult who received the AZD1222 COVID-19 vaccine. This chain uses TRBV5-6 with TRBJ1-2, with 12 bases fitting TRBD1. The sequences come from peripheral blood, collected 28 days after the second AZD1222 dose. CDR3 nucleotide sequence: TGTGCCAGCAGTTATGGGACAGGGGGCTCTGGCTACACCTTC. Its translation: CASSYGTGGSGYTF.